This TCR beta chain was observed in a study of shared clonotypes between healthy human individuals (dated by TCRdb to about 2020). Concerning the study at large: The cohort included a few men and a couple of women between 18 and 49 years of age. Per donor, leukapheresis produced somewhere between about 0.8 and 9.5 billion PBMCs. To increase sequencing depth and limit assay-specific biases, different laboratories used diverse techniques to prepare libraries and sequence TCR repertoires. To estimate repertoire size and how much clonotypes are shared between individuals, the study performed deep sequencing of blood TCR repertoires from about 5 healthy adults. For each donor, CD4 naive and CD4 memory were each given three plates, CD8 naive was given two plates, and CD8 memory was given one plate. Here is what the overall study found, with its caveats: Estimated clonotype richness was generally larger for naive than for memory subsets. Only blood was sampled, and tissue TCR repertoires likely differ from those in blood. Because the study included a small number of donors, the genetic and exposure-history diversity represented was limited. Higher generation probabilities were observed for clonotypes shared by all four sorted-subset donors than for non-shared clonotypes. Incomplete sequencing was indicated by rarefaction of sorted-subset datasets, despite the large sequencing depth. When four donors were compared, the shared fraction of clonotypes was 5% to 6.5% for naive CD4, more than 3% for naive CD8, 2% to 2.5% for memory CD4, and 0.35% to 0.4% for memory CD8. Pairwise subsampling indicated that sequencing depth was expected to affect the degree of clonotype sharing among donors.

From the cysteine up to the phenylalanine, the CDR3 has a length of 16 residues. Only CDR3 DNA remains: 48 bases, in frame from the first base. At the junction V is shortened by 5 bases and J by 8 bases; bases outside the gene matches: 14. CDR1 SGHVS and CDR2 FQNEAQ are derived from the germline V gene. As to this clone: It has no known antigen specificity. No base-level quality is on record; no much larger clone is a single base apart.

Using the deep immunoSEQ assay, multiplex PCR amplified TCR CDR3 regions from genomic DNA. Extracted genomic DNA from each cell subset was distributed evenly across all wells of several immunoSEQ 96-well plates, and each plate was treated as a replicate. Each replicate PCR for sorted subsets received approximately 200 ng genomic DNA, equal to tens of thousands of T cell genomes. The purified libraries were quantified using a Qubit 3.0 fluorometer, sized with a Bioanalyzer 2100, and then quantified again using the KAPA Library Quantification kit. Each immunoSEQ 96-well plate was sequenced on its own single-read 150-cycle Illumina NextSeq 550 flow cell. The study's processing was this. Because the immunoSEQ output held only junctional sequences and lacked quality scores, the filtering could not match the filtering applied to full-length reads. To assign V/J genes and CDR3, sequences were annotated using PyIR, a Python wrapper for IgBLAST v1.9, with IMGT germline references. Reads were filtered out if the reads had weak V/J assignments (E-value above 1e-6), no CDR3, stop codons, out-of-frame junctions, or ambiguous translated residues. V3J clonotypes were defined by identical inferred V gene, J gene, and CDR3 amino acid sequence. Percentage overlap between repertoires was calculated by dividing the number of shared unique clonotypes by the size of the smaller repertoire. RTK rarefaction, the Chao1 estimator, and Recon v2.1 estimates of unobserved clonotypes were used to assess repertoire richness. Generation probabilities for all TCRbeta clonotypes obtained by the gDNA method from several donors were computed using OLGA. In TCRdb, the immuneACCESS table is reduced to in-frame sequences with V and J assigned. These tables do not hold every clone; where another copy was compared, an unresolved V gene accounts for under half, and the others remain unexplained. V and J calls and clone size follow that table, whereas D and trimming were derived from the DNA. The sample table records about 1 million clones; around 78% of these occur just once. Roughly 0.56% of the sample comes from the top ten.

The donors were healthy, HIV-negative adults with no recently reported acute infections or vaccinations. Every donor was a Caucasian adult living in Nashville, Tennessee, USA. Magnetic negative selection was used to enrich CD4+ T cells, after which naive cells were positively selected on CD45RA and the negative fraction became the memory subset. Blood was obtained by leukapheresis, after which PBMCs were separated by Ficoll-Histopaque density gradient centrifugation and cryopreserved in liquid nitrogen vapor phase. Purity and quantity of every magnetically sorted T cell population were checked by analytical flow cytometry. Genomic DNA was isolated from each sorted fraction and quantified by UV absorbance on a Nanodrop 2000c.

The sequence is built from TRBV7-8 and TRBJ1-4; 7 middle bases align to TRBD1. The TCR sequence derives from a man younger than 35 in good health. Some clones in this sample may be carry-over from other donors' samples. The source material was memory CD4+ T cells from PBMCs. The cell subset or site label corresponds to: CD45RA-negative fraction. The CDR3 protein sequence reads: CASSPSGGQGGEKLFF. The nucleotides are TGTGCCAGCAGCCCAAGTGGGGGTCAGGGGGGAGAAAAACTGTTTTTT.